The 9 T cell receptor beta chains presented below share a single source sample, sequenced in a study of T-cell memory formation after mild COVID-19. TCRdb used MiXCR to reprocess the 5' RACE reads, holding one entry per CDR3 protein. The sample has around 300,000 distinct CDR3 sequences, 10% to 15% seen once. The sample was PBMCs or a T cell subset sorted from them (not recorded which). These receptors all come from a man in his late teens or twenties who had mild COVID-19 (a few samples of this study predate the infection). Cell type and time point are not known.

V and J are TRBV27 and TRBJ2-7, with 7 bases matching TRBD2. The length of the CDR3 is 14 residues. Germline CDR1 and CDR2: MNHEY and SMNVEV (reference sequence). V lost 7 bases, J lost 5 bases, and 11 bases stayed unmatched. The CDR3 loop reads CASTRTGGTNEQYF. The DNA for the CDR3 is TGTGCCAGCACCAGGACGGGGGGTACGAACGAGCAGTACTTC.

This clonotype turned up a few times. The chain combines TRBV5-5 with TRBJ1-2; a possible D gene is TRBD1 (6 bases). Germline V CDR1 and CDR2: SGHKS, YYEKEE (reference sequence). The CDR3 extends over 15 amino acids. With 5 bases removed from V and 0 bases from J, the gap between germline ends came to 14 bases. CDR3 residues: CASSAEGVANYGYTF. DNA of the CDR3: TGTGCCAGCAGTGCTGAGGGGGTGGCTAACTATGGCTACACCTTC.

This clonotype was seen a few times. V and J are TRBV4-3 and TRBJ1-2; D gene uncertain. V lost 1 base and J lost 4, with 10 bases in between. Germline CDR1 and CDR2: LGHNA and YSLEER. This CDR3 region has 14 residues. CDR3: CASSQGWDGYGYTF. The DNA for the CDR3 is TGCGCCAGCAGCCAAGGGTGGGATGGCTATGGCTACACCTTC.

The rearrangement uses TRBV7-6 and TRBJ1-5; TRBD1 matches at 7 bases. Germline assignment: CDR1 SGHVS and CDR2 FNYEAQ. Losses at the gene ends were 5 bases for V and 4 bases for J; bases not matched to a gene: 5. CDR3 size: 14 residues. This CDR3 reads CASSPRGANQPQHF. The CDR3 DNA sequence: TGTGCCAGCAGCCCCAGGGGGGCGAATCAGCCCCAGCATTTT. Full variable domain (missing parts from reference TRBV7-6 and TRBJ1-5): GAGVSQSPRYKVTKRGQDVALRCDPISGHVSLYWYRQALGQGPEFLTYFNYEAQQDKSGLPNDRFSAERPEGSISTLTIQRTEQRDSAMYRCASSPRGANQPQHFGDGTRLSIL.

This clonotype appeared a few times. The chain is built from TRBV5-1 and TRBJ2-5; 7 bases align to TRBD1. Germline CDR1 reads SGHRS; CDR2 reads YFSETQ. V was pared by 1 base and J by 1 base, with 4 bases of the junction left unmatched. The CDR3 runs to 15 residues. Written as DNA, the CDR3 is TGCGCCAGCAGCTTGACAGGGGTTACCCAAGAGACCCAGTACTTC. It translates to CASSLTGVTQETQYF.

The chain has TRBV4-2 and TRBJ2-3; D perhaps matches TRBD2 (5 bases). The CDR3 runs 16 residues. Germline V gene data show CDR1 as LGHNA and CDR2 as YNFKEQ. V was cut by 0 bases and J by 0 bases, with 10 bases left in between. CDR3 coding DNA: TGTGCCAGCAGCCAAGACTCCGGGGTTAGCACAGATACGCAGTATTTT. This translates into CASSQDSGVSTDTQYF.

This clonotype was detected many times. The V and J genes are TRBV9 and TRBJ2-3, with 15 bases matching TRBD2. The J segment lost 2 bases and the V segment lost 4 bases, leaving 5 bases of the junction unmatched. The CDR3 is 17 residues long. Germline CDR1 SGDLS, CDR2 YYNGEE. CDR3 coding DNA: TGTGCCAGCAGCCCCGGGACTAGCGGGGGGCCCACAGATACGCAGTATTTT. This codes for CASSPGTSGGPTDTQYF.

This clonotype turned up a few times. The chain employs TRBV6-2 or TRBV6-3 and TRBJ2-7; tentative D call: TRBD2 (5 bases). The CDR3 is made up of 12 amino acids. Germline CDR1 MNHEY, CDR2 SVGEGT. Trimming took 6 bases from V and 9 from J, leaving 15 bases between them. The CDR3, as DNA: TGTGCCAGCAGCCGGCAACGGGATGTGCAGTACGTC. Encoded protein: CASSRQRDVQYV.

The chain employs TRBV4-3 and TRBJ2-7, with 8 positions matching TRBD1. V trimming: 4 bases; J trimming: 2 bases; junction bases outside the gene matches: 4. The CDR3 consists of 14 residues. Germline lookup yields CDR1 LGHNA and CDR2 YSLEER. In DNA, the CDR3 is TGCGCCAGCAGCCCGGACAGGGCGACCTACGAGCAGTACTTC. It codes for CASSPDRATYEQYF.